This is a list of T cell receptor beta chains from one sample in a study of blood T cell repertoires in COVID-19. Libraries were prepared by immunoSEQ multiplex PCR; TCRdb keeps only in-frame clonotypes and omits some of them. The sample holds about 80,000 clones, roughly three quarters seen once. What was sequenced was peripheral blood. Receptors were obtained from a man in his 70s with active or convalescent COVID-19. Each CDR3 is given with its conserved first and last residue. The D gene is left open where the match is weak. Clone size appears in some rows only: once, few, many, or a class for an expanded clone.

j_call clone_size d_call v_call cdr3_aa cdr3_nt
TRBJ1-5 - - TRBV27 CASSLVLGGGPQHF TGTGCCAGCAGTCTTGTCTTGGGAGGTGGGCCCCAGCATTTT
TRBJ2-7 - - TRBV30 CAWSAGHVSSYEQYF TGTGCCTGGAGTGCTGGACACGTGAGCTCCTACGAGCAGTACTTC
TRBJ2-4 once TRBD2 TRBV19 CASSILLTGGRNIQYF TGTGCCAGTAGTATACTGCTAACCGGGGGGAGAAACATTCAGTACTTC
TRBJ1-1 - - TRBV19 CASIRSPVGGTEAFF TGTGCCAGTATTAGGTCCCCTGTCGGGGGAACTGAAGCTTTCTTT
TRBJ1-1 - TRBD1 TRBV5-1 CASSWTGTGEREAFF TGCGCCAGCAGCTGGACCGGGACAGGGGAGCGCGAAGCTTTCTTT
TRBJ1-5 few - TRBV18 CASSPGRDGQPQHF TGTGCCAGCTCACCCGGCAGGGATGGTCAGCCCCAGCATTTT
TRBJ1-2 few - TRBV24-1 CATSDGEAGYTF TGTGCCACCAGTGATGGTGAGGCTGGCTACACCTTC
TRBJ2-1 - - TRBV30 CAWRDRIGHEQFF TGTGCCTGGAGGGACAGAATCGGGCATGAGCAGTTCTTC
TRBJ1-2 - TRBD1 TRBV18 CASSPGTGGSRGGYTF TGTGCCAGCTCACCCGGGACAGGGGGGAGCCGGGGCGGCTACACCTTC
TRBJ1-5 once - TRBV4-1 CASSQRMGNQPQHF TGCGCCAGCAGCCAGAGGATGGGCAATCAGCCCCAGCATTTT
TRBJ2-5 - - TRBV5-1 CASSLGTREETQYF TGCGCCAGCAGCTTGGGCACCAGGGAAGAGACCCAGTACTTC
TRBJ1-6 - TRBD1 TRBV6-1 CASSEGQGPYSPLHF TGTGCCAGCAGTGAGGGACAGGGCCCTTACTCACCCCTCCACTTT
TRBJ1-1 - TRBD1 TRBV13 CASSKGQGAEAFF TGTGCCAGCAGCAAAGGACAGGGGGCAGAAGCTTTCTTT